Sequencing of this T cell receptor beta chain was carried out in a study of response to subunit inactivated influenza vaccine. Findings and limits, study-wide: Each seasonal influenza vaccination recruits few new T cells, the authors suggested.

The ends lost 3 bases at V and 6 bases at J; junction bases unmatched: 12. Germline V lookup: CDR1 DFQATT, CDR2 SNEGSKA (reference sequence). The CDR3 is 15 amino acids. This clonotype occurred a few times. Its target is unknown. TCRdb fed the RT-PCR reads into MiXCR, producing one record per CDR3 protein. The table has hundreds of thousands of distinct CDR3 sequences, over 25% seen once. The receptor's source is a man aged 45-65 years who received an inactivated influenza vaccine. The starting material was CD4+ T cells sorted from PBMCs, obtained 5 days after vaccination. The chain is built from TRBV20-1 and TRBJ2-3; 7 bases match TRBD1. CDR3 amino acids: CSASPETGWEDTQYF. The CDR3 DNA follows: TGCAGTGCTAGCCCAGAGACAGGGTGGGAGGATACGCAGTATTTT.